The clone carrying this T cell receptor (beta chain) showed up just a few times. Its matching antigen is unknown. TCRdb recomputed calls from the RT-PCR reads with MiXCR, one row per CDR3 protein. The table shows roughly 650,000 distinct CDR3 sequences, with around 15% occurring only once. This sample was included in a study of response to subunit inactivated influenza vaccine. V was cut by 0 bases and J by 4 bases, with 13 bases left in between. Germline CDR1 reads SGHRS; CDR2 reads YFSETQ. The length of the CDR3 is 15 residues. Study observations and caveats: The study's authors posited that every seasonal influenza vaccination enlists few new T cells.

This chain connects TRBV5-1 to TRBJ1-1; no reliable D call. The sequence was collected from a man between 45 and 60 years old who received an inactivated influenza vaccine. The sequencing here drew on PBMCs from blood, taken 14 to 15 days before vaccination. The CDR3 spells CASSLAWGEGTEAFF. In nucleotides, the CDR3 is TGCGCCAGCAGCTTGGCCTGGGGAGAGGGCACTGAAGCTTTCTTT.